This T cell receptor beta chain was sequenced during a study of blood T cell repertoires in COVID-19. Study summary: Researchers got acute and convalescent COVID-19 samples from the United States, Italy and Spain.

Per the original methods: Reference gene primers were amplified, and this amplification served to estimate nucleated cell counts. TCRdb's copy holds only in-frame clones and misses some; the assay was immunoSEQ multiplex PCR. The DNA gave D and trimming, while V, J and clone size come from that table. The table includes around 160,000 clones, approximately 92% detected once. In germline, CDR1 is SGHNT, CDR2 YYREEE (reference sequence). This CDR3 spans 18 amino acids. Unmatched junction bases numbered 16, after V lost 5 bases and J lost 4 bases. Seattle-derived patients entered the study during active infection and were followed longitudinally.

The sequenced material came from peripheral blood. J is TRBJ2-2 and V is TRBV5-4, with TRBD2 matching 8 bases. This receptor was taken from a man between 18 and 35 years old with COVID-19, enrolled during active disease. CDR3 in amino acids: CASSFTSGTRVLTGELFF. CDR3 in DNA: TGTGCCAGCAGTTTCACCTCCGGGACTAGAGTTCTCACCGGGGAGCTGTTTTTT.